The 27 T cell receptor beta chains presented below share a single source sample, sequenced in a study of control samples from healthy donors and cancer patients. Profiled with immunoSEQ multiplex PCR; TCRdb holds only in-frame clones, not every one. In the table there are about 75,000 clones, less than 95% of which are singletons. Material for sequencing was blood. These receptors all stem from a woman between 40 and 55 years old in good health.

The chain is built from TRBV5-1 and TRBJ2-7; 8 bases are a match to TRBD1. Germline V lookup: CDR1 SGHRS, CDR2 YFSETQ. CDR3 length: 15 amino acids. J lost 2 bases, V lost 3 bases, and 7 bases had no gene match. The CDR3, as DNA: TGCGCCAGCAGCTCCTACAGGGGGAGTACCTACGAGCAGTACTTC. Translated: CASSSYRGSTYEQYF. The entire variable domain, with the rest obtained from reference TRBV5-1 and TRBJ2-7, is as follows: KAGVTQTPRYLIKTRGQQVTLSCSPISGHRSVSWYQQTPGQGLQFLFEYFSETQRNKGNFPGRFSGRQFSNSRSEMNVSTLELGDSALYLCASSSYRGSTYEQYFGPGTRLTVT.

The chain combines TRBV9 with TRBJ2-3, with D maybe TRBD1 (6 bases). CDR3 length: 14 amino acids. Trimming pared 0 bases from V and 2 bases from J, leaving 7 bases between. Germline values: CDR1 SGDLS, CDR2 YYNGEE. CDR3 nucleotides: TGTGCCAGCAGCGTAGCGGGACACACAGATACGCAGTATTTT. Its protein is CASSVAGHTDTQYF.

The chain recombines TRBV5-8 with TRBJ1-2; no reliable D call. Germline CDR1 SGHTS, CDR2 YDEGEE. V lost 5 bases, J lost 1 base, and 18 bases lay in between. The CDR3 has 16 residues. The CDR3 sequence: CASSIFYGVLNYGYTF. CDR3 in DNA: TGTGCCAGCAGTATCTTTTACGGGGTCCTTAACTATGGCTACACCTTC.

This clone occurred once. The gene calls are TRBV19 and TRBJ2-7; perhaps TRBD1 as D (6 bases). CDR3 length equals 14 residues. V shed 3 bases and J shed 6 bases, with 15 bases lying between them. Germline CDR1 and CDR2: LNHDA and SQIVND (reference sequence). The CDR3 region is CASSIFQGQSEQYF. The CDR3 DNA sequence: TGTGCCAGTAGTATCTTCCAGGGGCAGAGCGAGCAGTACTTC.

In its sample, this clone was seen once. The same CDR3 arises from other DNA sequences in this sample as well. The rearrangement links TRBV21-1 to TRBJ2-7; the table's D call TRBD1 went unverified against the DNA. TRBV21-1 is deemed a pseudogene. This CDR3 comprises 15 residues. CDR3 amino acids: CASSNGGQGSYEQYF. The CDR3 bases are TGTGCCAGTAGCAATGGGGGACAGGGCTCCTACGAGCAGTACTTC.

This clone was counted between two and nine times. The chain recombines TRBV2 with TRBJ2-7, with TRBD1 matching over 8 bases. Germline V gene sequence: CDR1 SNHLY, CDR2 FYNNEI. V lost 3 bases and J lost 4; bases outside the gene matches: 5. This CDR3 has 14 residues. CDR3 sequence: CASSDGQGNYEQYF. DNA of the CDR3: TGTGCCAGCAGTGACGGACAGGGAAATTACGAGCAGTACTTC.

The J gene is TRBJ2-3, the V gene TRBV18; the D is unclear. The CDR3 has 15 amino acids. Germline CDR1 is KGHSH and CDR2 is LQKENI. V lost 2 bases and J 0 bases, leaving 9 bases between the germline ends. This CDR3 reads CASSPGQASTDTQYF. The CDR3 nucleotides are TGTGCCAGCTCACCAGGGCAGGCTAGCACAGATACGCAGTATTTT.

The chain has TRBV7-6 and TRBJ1-6; possibly TRBD1 for D (6 bases). The CDR3 length is 16 residues. V was cut by 0 bases and J by 11 bases, with 17 bases left in between. Germline CDR1 and CDR2: SGHVS and FNYEAQ. The CDR3: CASSLARSGEGTPLHF. The CDR3 bases are TGTGCCAGCAGCTTAGCGAGGTCAGGGGAAGGTACACCCCTCCACTTT.

The rearrangement uses TRBV19 and TRBJ2-7, with 11 bases fitting TRBD1. The V gene's germline CDR1 is LNHDA and CDR2 SQIVND (reference sequence). Trimming removed 6 bases from V and 3 bases from J; junction bases left unmatched: 7. This CDR3 contains 15 residues. The DNA of the CDR3 is TGTGCCAGTAGCGTTGGACAGGGGGCAATCTACGAGCAGTACTTC. This translates into CASSVGQGAIYEQYF. Full variable domain (outside the CDR3, taken from reference TRBV19 and TRBJ2-7): DGGITQSPKYLFRKEGQNVTLSCEQNLNHDAMYWYRQDPGQGLRLIYYSQIVNDFQKGDIAEGYSVSREKKESFPLTVTSAQKNPTAFYLCASSVGQGAIYEQYFGPGTRLTVT.

The rearrangement uses TRBV11-2 and TRBJ1-2; D perhaps matches TRBD1 (6 bases). Per germline, CDR1 SGHAT and CDR2 FQNNGV. Trimming took off 6 bases at V and 4 bases at J, with 12 bases between the two ends. CDR3 size: 13 residues. This CDR3 is CASRGRGIYGYTF. In DNA form, the CDR3 reads TGTGCCAGCAGGGGGAGGGGGATCTATGGCTACACCTTC.

The rearrangement links TRBV6-2 or TRBV6-3 to TRBJ1-5, with 9 positions matching TRBD1. Germline assignment: CDR1 MNHEY and CDR2 SVGEGT. The ends lost 2 bases at V and 0 bases at J; junction bases unmatched: 8. The CDR3 spans 18 residues. This chain's CDR3 is CASSYPGTGSISNQPQHF. CDR3 DNA: TGTGCCAGCAGTTACCCGGGGACAGGGAGTATTAGCAATCAGCCCCAGCATTTT.

This chain joins TRBV11-1 and TRBJ2-2, with unresolved D. Trimming removed 7 bases at V and 8 bases at J, with 11 bases between. CDR1 and CDR2 from the germline V gene are SGHAT and FQDESV (reference sequence). The CDR3 loop spans 12 amino acids. CDR3 amino acids: CASTPRNGELFF. The CDR3 coding sequence is TGTGCCAGCACCCCTCGTAATGGGGAGCTGTTTTTT.

The rearrangement uses TRBV10-3 and TRBJ2-2, with 7 bases matching TRBD2. Trimming took 2 bases from V and 7 from J; bases not matched to a gene: 10. Germline V gene data show CDR1 as ENHRY and CDR2 as SYGVKD. CDR3 length: 16 residues. In nucleotides, the CDR3 is TGTGCCATCAGTGAGCGGGGCGGGAGCTTGGACGGGGAGCTGTTTTTT. It codes for CAISERGGSLDGELFF.

DNA for the CDR3: TGTGCCAGCAGCCCCTTGGGGTACGAGCAGTACTTC. Its translation is CASSPLGYEQYF. V and J are TRBV5-6 and TRBJ2-7, with D uncertain. CDR3 size: 12 residues. Germline loops: CDR1 SGHDT, CDR2 YYEEEE. The V end was cut by 4 bases, the J end by 4 bases, with 9 bases between. The entire variable domain, with the rest obtained from reference TRBV5-6 and TRBJ2-7, is as follows: DAGVTQSPTHLIKTRGQQVTLRCSPKSGHDTVSWYQQALGQGPQFIFQYYEEEERQRGNFPDRFSGHQFPNYSSELNVNALLLGDSALYLCASSPLGYEQYFGPGTRLTVT.

This chain joins TRBV13 and TRBJ2-1; TRBD2 matches at 7 bases. The V segment lost 2 bases and the J segment 4 bases; nucleotides outside the gene matches: 2. The CDR3 is 14 amino acids. Germline V CDR1 and CDR2: PRHDT, FYEKMQ (reference sequence). The CDR3 coding sequence is TGTGCCAGCAGCTTAAGGCGGGGGTACAATGAGCAGTTCTTC. It is translated as CASSLRRGYNEQFF.

In DNA, the CDR3 is TGTGCCAGCAGCTTGGGTGACAGGGGGACAGATACGCAGTATTTT. As protein: CASSLGDRGTDTQYF. V usage is TRBV5-8 and J usage is TRBJ2-3; 9 bases are a match to TRBD1. The CDR3 is made up of 15 amino acids. Trimming cost V 0 bases and J 3 bases; bases outside gene matches: 2. In germline, CDR1 is SGHTS, CDR2 YDEGEE. Together with reference TRBV5-8 and TRBJ2-3, the CDR3 gives the full variable domain: EAGVTQSPTHLIKTRGQQATLRCSPISGHTSVYWYQQALGLGLQFLLWYDEGEERNRGNFPPRFSGRQFPNYSSELNVNALELEDSALYLCASSLGDRGTDTQYFGPGTRLTVL.

There are a few counts of this clone. The J gene is TRBJ2-3, the V gene TRBV9; D not certain. This CDR3 is built from 15 residues. Germline V gives CDR1 SGDLS, CDR2 YYNGEE. V lost 0 bases, J lost 2 bases, and 10 bases lay in between. The CDR3 region is CASSVGATLTDTQYF. The DNA for the CDR3 is TGTGCCAGCAGCGTAGGTGCCACCCTCACAGATACGCAGTATTTT.

The chain carries TRBV4-1 and TRBJ1-4; 8 bases fit TRBD1. The CDR3 covers 16 residues. V shed 4 bases and J 4 bases; nucleotides not matched to a gene: 8. The germline gives CDR1 MGHRA, CDR2 YSYEKL. CDR3 sequence: CASSLKSGGSNEKLFF. The CDR3, as DNA: TGCGCCAGCAGCCTCAAGTCAGGGGGCAGTAATGAAAAACTGTTTTTT.

The V call is TRBV4-2, the J call TRBJ2-3, with TRBD2 as a possible D gene (6 bases). Trimming cost V 1 base and J 0 bases, with 29 bases left between them. The CDR3 sequence is 22 residues long. Per the germline V gene, CDR1 is LGHNA and CDR2 is YNFKEQ. CDR3 in DNA: TGTGCCAGCAGCCAAGTATTCCCCCCACTAGAAGGAGAGGGGACTAGCACAGATACGCAGTATTTT. Translated: CASSQVFPPLEGEGTSTDTQYF.

A note on this clone: One junction end does not reproduce the germline sequence, and a read error may be involved. Here the CDR3 DNA reads TGTGCTAGCAGCCCATTGGGGACAGGGTGGGTCCAAGAGACCCAGTACTTC. Translating gives CASSPLGTGWVQETQYF. This sequence joins TRBV7-7 and TRBJ2-5; TRBD1 matches at 9 bases. The CDR3 spans 17 residues. CDR1 is SSHAT, CDR2 FNYEAQ, per germline (reference sequence).

The chain is built from TRBV4-1 and TRBJ1-2; D not resolved. The length of the CDR3 is 13 residues. Trimming shortened V by 1 base and J by 4 bases, and 7 bases separated the two germline ends. From germline, CDR1 is MGHRA and CDR2 YSYEKL. The CDR3 is CASSQAGAYGYTF. The CDR3 DNA reads as TGCGCCAGCAGCCAAGCAGGAGCCTATGGCTACACCTTC.

The chain is built from TRBV9 and TRBJ1-4, with a weak D call TRBD1 (6 bases). V lost 3 bases to trimming and J lost 8 bases, with 17 bases between them. The CDR3 contains 15 residues. CDR1 SGDLS and CDR2 YYNGEE come from the germline V gene. CDR3 amino acids: CASSASGGAREKLFF. As DNA, the CDR3 is TGTGCCAGCAGCGCCTCGGGGGGGGCGCGAGAAAAACTGTTTTTT.

The chain couples TRBV7-2 to TRBJ1-5; no reliable D call. Germline CDR1 and CDR2: SGHTA and FQGNSA. Trimming removed 3 bases from V and 7 bases from J, with 7 bases in between. This CDR3 has 12 amino acids. This CDR3 is CASSFRRQPQHF. The CDR3 region has the DNA TGTGCCAGCAGCTTCAGGCGGCAGCCCCAGCATTTT.

The gene calls are TRBV19 and TRBJ1-3; D unclear. Germline assignment: CDR1 LNHDA and CDR2 SQIVND (reference sequence). This CDR3 comprises 14 residues. V was cut by 6 bases and J by 2 bases, with 11 bases left in between. Written as DNA, the CDR3 is TGTGCCAGTAGATCGGGCGTCACTGGAAACACCATATATTTT. It specifies CASRSGVTGNTIYF.

The rearrangement joins TRBV9 to TRBJ2-3, with 13 bases identical to TRBD2. CDR1 SGDLS and CDR2 YYNGEE come from the germline V gene. Trimming at V came to 4 bases and at J to 4 bases, leaving 9 bases not matched to a gene. The CDR3 is 17 residues long. The CDR3 DNA reads TGTGCCAGCAGCTTCCAAGGACTAGCGGGAGACGCAGATACGCAGTATTTT. Its translation is CASSFQGLAGDADTQYF.

This chain joins TRBV5-6 and TRBJ2-7; 9 nucleotides match TRBD1. CDR1 and CDR2 from the germline V gene are SGHDT and YYEEEE. Losses at the gene ends were 0 bases for V and 2 bases for J; bases not matched to a gene: 3. CDR3 length: 15 amino acids. The CDR3 sequence: CASSLGTGVTYEQYF. Written as DNA, the CDR3 is TGTGCCAGCAGCTTGGGGACAGGGGTAACCTACGAGCAGTACTTC.

The genes are TRBV7-9 and TRBJ2-5; D unclear. Germline V gives CDR1 SEHNR, CDR2 FQNEAQ (reference sequence). The CDR3 has 14 amino acids. Trimming shortened V by 3 bases and J by 5 bases, and 13 bases separated the two germline ends. DNA for the CDR3: TGTGCCAGCAGCTTTGACACCAGGTGGGAGACCCAGTACTTC. Translating it yields CASSFDTRWETQYF.